This T cell receptor beta chain was sequenced for a study of T cell repertoires in cytomegalovirus infection. Study-level background: Carrying CMV and the relevant HLA type showed in public TCR beta signatures. The study, taken as a whole, reports: The ex vivo response was dominated by HLA-C-restricted CMV-specific TCR beta clonotypes.

TCRdb re-called the reads through MiXCR, storing one row per CDR3 protein. The data hold roughly 130,000 distinct CDR3 sequences, with more than 20% observed a single time. The CDR3 loop spans 15 amino acids. V shed 4 bases and J 3 bases; nucleotides not matched to a gene: 3. Germline V CDR1 and CDR2: SGHTA, FQGNSA. This clonotype occurred many times. The antigen remains undetermined. The source of this sequence is a human donor in good health (CMV status not recorded). Some clones in this sample may be carry-over from other donors' samples. This chain links TRBV7-2 with TRBJ2-3; 11 nucleotides align to TRBD1. Sample: PBMCs, sequenced either directly or after in vitro stimulation (not recorded which). In DNA form, the CDR3 reads TGTGCCAGCAGCTCGGACAGGGGGCGTACAGATACGCAGTATTTT. This translates into CASSSDRGRTDTQYF.